This T cell receptor beta chain was sequenced for a study of shared clonotypes between healthy human individuals. Replicate sorted-subset PCRs were loaded with around 200 ng DNA, about 31,000 T cell genomes. Clones were read by immunoSEQ multiplex PCR, and TCRdb kept only the in-frame ones, dropping some. The table has 760,000 or so clones, 96% seen once. Study-level findings and limits: Having only a few donors restricted how much genetic and exposure-history diversity was captured. A reduction in generation probabilities was seen for non-shared clonotypes relative to those shared by all four donors. Sequencing depth was expected to affect clonotype sharing among donors.

With regard to this clone: Its target is not known.

The naive CD8 subset, CD45RO-negative cells positively selected for CCR7, excluded terminally differentiated effector memory CD45RA+ cells. The specimen sequenced was naive CD8+ T cells sorted from blood. This clonotype originated in a man aged 25 to 45 in good health.

CDR3 DNA sequence: TGTGCCAGCGGAGCGTTGTTGGCGGGAGATGAGCAGTTCTTC. Its protein is CASGALLAGDEQFF. The chain couples TRBV6-4 to TRBJ2-1, with 7 bases that match TRBD2. The ends lost 8 bases at V and 8 bases at J; junction bases unmatched: 12. The CDR3 sequence is 14 residues long. Germline V gene sequence: CDR1 MRHNA, CDR2 SNTAGT.